A selection of T cell receptor beta chains follows, all from one sample in a study of STAT5B mutations in CD4+ large granular lymphocyte leukemia. Libraries were prepared by immunoSEQ multiplex PCR; TCRdb keeps only in-frame clonotypes and omits some of them. The data show just over 40,000 clones, with 80% to 90% seen just once and around 3.5% held by the top ten. The sample consisted of CD4+ T cells from blood buffy coats. Receptors originate from a human donor in good health. Both conserved end residues are part of each CDR3. The D gene is left open where the match is weak. Size is omitted from some rows. Given values are once, few, many or a class for expanded clones.

v_gene	abundance	j_gene	d_gene	CDR3aa	CDR3nt
TRBV19	.	TRBJ1-1	.	CASSITPMNTEAFF	TGTGCCAGTAGTATTACGCCGATGAACACTGAAGCTTTCTTT
TRBV5-8	.	TRBJ2-7	.	CASSFSLTKSYEQYF	TGTGCCAGCAGCTTTTCACTTACAAAATCCTACGAGCAGTACTTC
TRBV29-1	.	TRBJ2-7	.	CSVETGLEQYF	TGCAGCGTTGAGACAGGACTCGAGCAGTACTTC
TRBV18	.	TRBJ2-1	.	CASAARMEQFF	TGTGCCAGCGCCGCCAGGATGGAGCAGTTCTTC
TRBV6-8	.	TRBJ2-7	.	CASSYLAIGPPYEQYF	TGTGCCAGCAGTTACCTAGCGATCGGTCCCCCCTACGAGCAGTACTTC
TRBV5-1	.	TRBJ1-1	TRBD1	CASSPGQQNTEAFF	TGCGCCAGCAGCCCGGGACAGCAGAACACTGAAGCTTTCTTT
TRBV19	.	TRBJ2-3	TRBD2	CASSKRGGSTDTQYF	TGTGCCAGTAGCAAGCGGGGAGGGAGCACAGATACGCAGTATTTT
TRBV4-1	.	TRBJ2-3	TRBD2	CASSPHRSGSADTQYF	TGCGCCAGCAGCCCCCACCGGAGCGGGAGCGCAGATACGCAGTATTTT
TRBV5-1	.	TRBJ2-3	.	CASRSLSTDTQYF	TGCGCCAGCAGATCCCTGAGCACAGATACGCAGTATTTT
TRBV29-1	.	TRBJ2-1	.	CSVGRLGNEQFF	TGCAGCGTGGGCAGACTGGGAAATGAGCAGTTCTTC
TRBV11-2	.	TRBJ2-1	TRBD1	CASLTTGGAYNEQFF	TGTGCCAGCCTCACGACAGGGGGCGCCTACAATGAGCAGTTCTTC
TRBV30	.	TRBJ2-3	.	CAWSGQTDTQYF	TGTGCCTGGAGTGGACAGACAGATACGCAGTATTTT
TRBV28	.	TRBJ1-5	TRBD1	CASSSRGPNQPQHF	TGTGCCAGCAGTTCCAGGGGGCCCAATCAGCCCCAGCATTTT
TRBV30	.	TRBJ2-3	.	CAWRVTGITDTQYF	TGTGCCTGGAGGGTAACCGGGATCACAGATACGCAGTATTTT
TRBV29-1	.	TRBJ2-2	.	CSVDVENTGELFF	TGCAGCGTTGATGTGGAAAACACCGGGGAGCTGTTTTTT
TRBV2	once	TRBJ1-5	TRBD1	CASSRDSPNQPQHF	TGTGCCAGCAGCCGGGACAGTCCCAATCAGCCCCAGCATTTT
TRBV15	.	TRBJ1-1	TRBD1	CATSRGKTGSNTEAFF	TGTGCCACCAGCAGAGGAAAGACAGGGTCCAACACTGAAGCTTTCTTT
TRBV7-7	.	TRBJ2-6	.	CASSPAGNNVLTF	TGTGCCAGCAGCCCGGCCGGCAACAACGTCCTGACTTTC
TRBV18	.	TRBJ2-3	.	CASSLRRTDTQYF	TGTGCCAGCTCGCTCAGAAGGACAGATACGCAGTATTTT
TRBV19	.	TRBJ1-2	.	CASNAGSGGGRGYTF	TGTGCCAGTAACGCGGGATCTGGGGGGGGACGCGGCTACACCTTC
TRBV10-3	.	TRBJ1-2	.	CAISDMVEYGYTF	TGTGCCATCAGTGATATGGTGGAATATGGCTACACCTTC
TRBV2	.	TRBJ2-7	.	CASRDFTIYEQYF	TGTGCCAGCAGGGACTTCACTATCTACGAGCAGTACTTC